Described below is a single TCR beta chain sequence and its context. Using immunoSEQ multiplex PCR, the repertoire was profiled, and TCRdb retains in-frame clones only, with some absent. This sample has 76,000 or so clones, with roughly 95% found just once. V gave up 4 bases and J gave up 5 bases; unmatched junction bases: 8. The CDR3 runs 17 residues. Germline V gene lookup returns CDR1 SGHRS and CDR2 YFSETQ. The record originates from a study of T cell changes during pregnancy in multiple sclerosis. Specimen: peripheral blood, collected in the second trimester of pregnancy. The gene calls are TRBV5-1 and TRBJ2-3; 15 bases agree with TRBD2. The receptor was isolated from a female donor in good health, enrolled as a control in a pregnancy study. In nucleotides, the CDR3 is TGCGCCAGCAGCGCTGGGACTAGCGGGGGGTCCGGAGATACGCAGTATTTT. Translated, it gives CASSAGTSGGSGDTQYF.